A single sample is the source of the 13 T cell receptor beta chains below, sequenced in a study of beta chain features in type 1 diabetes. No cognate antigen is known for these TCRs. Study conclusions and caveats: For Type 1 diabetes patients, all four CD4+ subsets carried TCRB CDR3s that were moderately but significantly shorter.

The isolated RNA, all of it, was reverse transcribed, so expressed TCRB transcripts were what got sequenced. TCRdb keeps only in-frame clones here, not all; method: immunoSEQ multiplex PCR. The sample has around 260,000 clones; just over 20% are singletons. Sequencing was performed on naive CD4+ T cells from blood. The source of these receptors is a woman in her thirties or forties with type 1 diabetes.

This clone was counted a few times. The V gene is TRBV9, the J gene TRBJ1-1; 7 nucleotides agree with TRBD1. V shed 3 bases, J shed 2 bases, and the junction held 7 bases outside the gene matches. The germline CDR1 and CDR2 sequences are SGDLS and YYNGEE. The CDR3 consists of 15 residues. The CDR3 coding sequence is TGTGCCAGCAGCGGGTTCAGGGGGGTCAACACTGAAGCTTTCTTT. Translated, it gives CASSGFRGVNTEAFF.

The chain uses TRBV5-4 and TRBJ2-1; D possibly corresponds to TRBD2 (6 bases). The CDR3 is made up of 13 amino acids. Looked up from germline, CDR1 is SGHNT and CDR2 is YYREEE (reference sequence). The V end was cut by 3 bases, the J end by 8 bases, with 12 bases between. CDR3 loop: CASSSGKRDEQFF. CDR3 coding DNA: TGTGCCAGCAGCTCCGGGAAGCGGGATGAGCAGTTCTTC.

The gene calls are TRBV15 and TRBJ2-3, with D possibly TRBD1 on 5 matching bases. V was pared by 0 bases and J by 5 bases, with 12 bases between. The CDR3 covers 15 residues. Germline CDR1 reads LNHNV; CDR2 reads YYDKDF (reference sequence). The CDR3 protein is CATSRDVAGKDTQYF. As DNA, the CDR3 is TGTGCCACCAGCAGAGATGTGGCAGGGAAAGATACGCAGTATTTT. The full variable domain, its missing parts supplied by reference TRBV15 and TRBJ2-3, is DAMVIQNPRYQVTQFGKPVTLSCSQTLNHNVMYWYQQKSSQAPKLLFHYYDKDFNNEADTPDNFQSRRPNTSFCFLDIRSPGLGDTAMYLCATSRDVAGKDTQYFGPGTRLTVL.

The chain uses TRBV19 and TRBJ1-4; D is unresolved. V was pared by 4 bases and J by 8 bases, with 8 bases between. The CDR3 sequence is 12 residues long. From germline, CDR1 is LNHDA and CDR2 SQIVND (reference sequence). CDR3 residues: CASSSAGEKLFF. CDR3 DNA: TGTGCCAGTAGTAGCGCCGGGGAAAAACTGTTTTTT.

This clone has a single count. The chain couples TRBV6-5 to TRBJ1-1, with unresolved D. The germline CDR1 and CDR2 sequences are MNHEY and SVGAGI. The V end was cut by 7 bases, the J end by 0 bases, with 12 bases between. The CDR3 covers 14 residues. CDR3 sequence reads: CASIGRFMNTEAFF. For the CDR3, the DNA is TGTGCCAGCATCGGGAGGTTCATGAACACTGAAGCTTTCTTT.

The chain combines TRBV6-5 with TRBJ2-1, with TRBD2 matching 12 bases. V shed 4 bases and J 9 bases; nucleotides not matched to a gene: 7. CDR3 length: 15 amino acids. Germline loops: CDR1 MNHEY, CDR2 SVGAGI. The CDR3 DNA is TGTGCCAGCAGTTCCCCGGGACTAGCGGGTGTTGAGCAGTTCTTC. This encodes CASSSPGLAGVEQFF.

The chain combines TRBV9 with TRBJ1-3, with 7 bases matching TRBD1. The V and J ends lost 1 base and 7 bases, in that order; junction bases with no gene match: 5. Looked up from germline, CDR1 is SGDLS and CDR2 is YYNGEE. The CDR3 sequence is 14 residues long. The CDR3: CASSVYTGDNTIYF. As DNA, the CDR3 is TGTGCCAGCAGCGTATACACAGGGGACAACACCATATATTTT. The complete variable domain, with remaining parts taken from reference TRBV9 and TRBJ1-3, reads DSGVTQTPKHLITATGQRVTLRCSPRSGDLSVYWYQQSLDQGLQFLIQYYNGEERAKGNILERFSAQQFPDLHSELNLSSLELGDSALYFCASSVYTGDNTIYFGEGSWLTVV.

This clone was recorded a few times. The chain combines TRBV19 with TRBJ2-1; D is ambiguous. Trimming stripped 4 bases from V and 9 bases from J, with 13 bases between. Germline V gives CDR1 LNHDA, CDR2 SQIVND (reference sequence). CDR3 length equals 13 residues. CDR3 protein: CASSSLSWSEQFF. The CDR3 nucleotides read TGTGCCAGTAGTAGCCTGTCTTGGAGTGAGCAGTTCTTC.

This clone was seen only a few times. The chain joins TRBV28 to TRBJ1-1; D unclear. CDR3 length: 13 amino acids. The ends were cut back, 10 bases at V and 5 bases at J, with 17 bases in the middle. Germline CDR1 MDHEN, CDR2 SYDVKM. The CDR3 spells CAILGRTWTEAFF. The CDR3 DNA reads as TGTGCCATCCTCGGACGGACTTGGACTGAAGCTTTCTTT.

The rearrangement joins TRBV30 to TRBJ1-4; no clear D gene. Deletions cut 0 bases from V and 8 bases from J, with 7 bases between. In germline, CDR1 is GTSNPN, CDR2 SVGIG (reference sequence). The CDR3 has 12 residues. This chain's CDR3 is CAWSVTREKLFF. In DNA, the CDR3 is TGTGCCTGGAGTGTAACGAGGGAAAAACTGTTTTTT.

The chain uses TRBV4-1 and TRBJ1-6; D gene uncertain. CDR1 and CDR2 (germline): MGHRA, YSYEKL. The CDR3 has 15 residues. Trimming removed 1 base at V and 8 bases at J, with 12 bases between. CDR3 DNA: TGCGCCAGCAGCCAAGTTGTGGTCGGGGATTCACCCCTCCACTTT. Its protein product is CASSQVVVGDSPLHF.

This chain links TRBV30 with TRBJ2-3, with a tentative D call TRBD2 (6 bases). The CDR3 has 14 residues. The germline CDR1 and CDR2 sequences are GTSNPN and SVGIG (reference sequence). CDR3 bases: TGTGCTTCCCCCGACCCGGGAGAATCAGATACGCAGTATTTT. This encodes CASPDPGESDTQYF.

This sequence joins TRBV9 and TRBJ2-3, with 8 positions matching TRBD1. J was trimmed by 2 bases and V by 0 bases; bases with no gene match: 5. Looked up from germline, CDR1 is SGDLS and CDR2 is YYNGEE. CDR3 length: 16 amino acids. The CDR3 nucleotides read TGTGCCAGCAGCGTAGACAGGGGGTTTACCACAGATACGCAGTATTTT. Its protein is CASSVDRGFTTDTQYF.